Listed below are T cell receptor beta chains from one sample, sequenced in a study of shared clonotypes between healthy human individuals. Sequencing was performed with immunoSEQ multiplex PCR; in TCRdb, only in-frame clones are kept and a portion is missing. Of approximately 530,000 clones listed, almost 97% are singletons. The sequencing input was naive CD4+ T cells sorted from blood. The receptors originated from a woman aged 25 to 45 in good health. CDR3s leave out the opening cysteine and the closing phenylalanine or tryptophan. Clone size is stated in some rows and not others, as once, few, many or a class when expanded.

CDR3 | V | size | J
ASSRTGGRGEQY | TRBV7-9 | NA | TRBJ2-7
ASSQEGVSWGNQPQH | TRBV4-1 | NA | TRBJ1-5
ASSRLGDSGANVLT | TRBV19 | NA | TRBJ2-6
ASRPDRRYEQY | TRBV6-5 | NA | TRBJ2-7
SVLSPQGYYEQY | TRBV29-1 | NA | TRBJ2-7
ASSLDYTDTQY | TRBV7-8 | NA | TRBJ2-3
ASSPEGEGVGEQY | TRBV18 | NA | TRBJ2-7
ASSSALAEPRPY | TRBV28 | NA | TRBJ2-7
ASSLKTSTDTQY | TRBV5-4 | NA | TRBJ2-3
ASSVGLAVSTDTQY | TRBV9 | NA | TRBJ2-3
ARVAGSETQY | TRBV14 | NA | TRBJ2-5
ASSQGGPARGAYNEQF | TRBV4-2 | NA | TRBJ2-1
ASSLALDSSGAGELF | TRBV5-1 | NA | TRBJ2-2
ASSSDGTSPGELF | TRBV28 | NA | TRBJ2-2
SARDLASQY | TRBV20-1 | NA | TRBJ2-3
ASSLGSGIGTEAF | TRBV5-4 | NA | TRBJ1-1
ASSLGSNTGELF | TRBV5-1 | once | TRBJ2-2
ASLGLGSYEQY | TRBV11-2 | NA | TRBJ2-7
ASKADRISIYEQY | TRBV2 | NA | TRBJ2-7
ASSLEVWTEAF | TRBV5-1 | NA | TRBJ1-1
ASSLTTGGSYNEQF | TRBV5-1 | NA | TRBJ2-1
ASSYSSRTNEKLF | TRBV6-5 | NA | TRBJ1-4
ASTPGIRYGYT | TRBV7-9 | NA | TRBJ1-2
ASERTSGSHEQF | TRBV6-5 | NA | TRBJ2-1
ASSHIADRETQY | TRBV4-1 | NA | TRBJ2-5
ASSRGTDSNQPQH | TRBV5-1 | NA | TRBJ1-5
SVVVGLTSYNEQF | TRBV29-1 | NA | TRBJ2-1
ASSFAARNEQF | TRBV5-1 | NA | TRBJ2-1
ASSETFSQPQH | TRBV6-1 | NA | TRBJ1-5
ASSARDRGISNQPQH | TRBV28 | NA | TRBJ1-5
ASRGIAGAVGELF | TRBV5-1 | NA | TRBJ2-2
ASSELARADQSYEQY | TRBV6-1 | NA | TRBJ2-7
ASRGEGAADTQY | TRBV5-5 | NA | TRBJ2-3
ATSRGSSSSTDTQY | TRBV15 | NA | TRBJ2-3
ASSIGGTGTYEQY | TRBV19 | NA | TRBJ2-7
ASADRDYGYT | TRBV19 | NA | TRBJ1-2
ASSLGISGANVLT | TRBV5-1 | NA | TRBJ2-6
ASSQDRDNTIY | TRBV6-1 | NA | TRBJ1-3
AWRGAPNLQETQY | TRBV30 | once | TRBJ2-5
ASSPFYRPDNEQF | TRBV14 | NA | TRBJ2-1
ASSLTSGSTDTQY | TRBV11-2 | NA | TRBJ2-3
SVEVVGSSQETQY | TRBV29-1 | NA | TRBJ2-5
ASSPTRDRGHEQY | TRBV28 | NA | TRBJ2-7
ASSGTSGIASYEQY | TRBV28 | once | TRBJ2-7
ASSLWTSGSETQY | TRBV7-2 | NA | TRBJ2-5
ASSSGTLVDEQY | TRBV28 | once | TRBJ2-7
ATSARRGDYGYT | TRBV15 | NA | TRBJ1-2
ASSLWVGTEAF | TRBV28 | NA | TRBJ1-1